Presented here are 6 T cell receptor beta chains from one specimen sequenced in a study of response to subunit inactivated influenza vaccine (dated by TCRdb to the late 2010s). The library was prepared using RT-PCR. The sequencer listed for this sample is Illumina HiSeq 2500. TCRdb's own reprocessing of the public reads used fastp at Q25 and MiXCR and kept productive beta chains. Each CDR3 protein appears once, grouped with its most common genes and DNA. The sample data list hundreds of thousands of distinct CDR3 sequences, and about 15% of these were observed just once. The top ten constitute 5.5% to 7% of the sample. Sequencing was performed on PBMCs from blood, taken less than 15 days before vaccination. These receptors came from a man aged 50 to 60 who received an inactivated influenza vaccine. Donor details come from another sample of the same person, matched by shared clones.

This clonotype has more than one count but fewer than ten. V is TRBV2 and J is TRBJ2-3, with 7 bases identical to TRBD2. CDR3 length equals 14 residues. Germline-derived CDR1 and CDR2 are SNHLY and FYNNEI. After removal of 8 bases from V and 1 base from J, the junction contained 6 bases not matched to a gene. DNA for the CDR3: TGTGCCAGCCTACGGGGGGAAGGCACAGATACGCAGTATTTT. Its translation: CASLRGEGTDTQYF.

A few counts support this clonotype. The chain is built from TRBV4-1 and TRBJ1-1, with D unclear. Trimming took 4 bases from V and 1 from J, leaving 16 bases between them. Germline CDR1 MGHRA, CDR2 YSYEKL. CDR3 size: 16 residues. In DNA form, the CDR3 reads TGCGCCAGCAGCCCCCTTTACCGGGGTAAGAACACTGAAGCTTTCTTT. Residues: CASSPLYRGKNTEAFF.

This clonotype was counted a few times. This chain joins TRBV15 and TRBJ1-5; a possible D gene is TRBD1 (6 bases). The V end lost 1 base, the J end lost 6 bases, and 19 bases lay between the germline ends. Per germline, CDR1 LNHNV and CDR2 YYDKDF (reference sequence). The CDR3 is 17 amino acids. The CDR3 coding sequence is TGTGCCACCAGCAGAGGCTCACCTGCCGGGGGCCCTCAGCCCCAGCATTTT. Its translation is CATSRGSPAGGPQPQHF. The whole variable domain, remainder taken from reference TRBV15 and TRBJ1-5, is DAMVIQNPRYQVTQFGKPVTLSCSQTLNHNVMYWYQQKSSQAPKLLFHYYDKDFNNEADTPDNFQSRRPNTSFCFLDIRSPGLGDTAMYLCATSRGSPAGGPQPQHFGDGTRLSIL.

V gene TRBV11-2 combines with J gene TRBJ2-2, with 7 positions matching TRBD2. The germline gives CDR1 SGHAT, CDR2 FQNNGV. V lost 4 bases and J lost 5; bases outside the gene matches: 10. This CDR3 has 16 residues. This CDR3 is CASSSLWGRDTGELFF. The CDR3 nucleotides are TGTGCCAGCAGCTCCCTTTGGGGGAGGGATACCGGGGAGCTGTTTTTT.

The table lists this clonotype with many counts. The chain combines TRBV12-3 or TRBV12-4 with TRBJ2-2; no definite D call. The length of the CDR3 is 12 residues. The germline V and J ends were trimmed by 5 bases and 7 bases, with 8 bases remaining between them. The CDR3 sequence is CASSLGFGELFF. In DNA, the CDR3 is TGTGCCAGCAGTCTCGGATTCGGGGAGCTGTTTTTT.

The chain is built from TRBV19 and TRBJ1-6; D is ambiguous. There are 15 residues in the CDR3. Per the germline V gene, CDR1 is LNHDA and CDR2 is SQIVND (reference sequence). Trimming pared 7 bases from V and 0 bases from J, leaving 10 bases between. The CDR3 loop reads CASKDWSSYNSPLHF. CDR3 bases: TGTGCCAGTAAGGACTGGAGCTCCTATAATTCACCCCTCCACTTT.